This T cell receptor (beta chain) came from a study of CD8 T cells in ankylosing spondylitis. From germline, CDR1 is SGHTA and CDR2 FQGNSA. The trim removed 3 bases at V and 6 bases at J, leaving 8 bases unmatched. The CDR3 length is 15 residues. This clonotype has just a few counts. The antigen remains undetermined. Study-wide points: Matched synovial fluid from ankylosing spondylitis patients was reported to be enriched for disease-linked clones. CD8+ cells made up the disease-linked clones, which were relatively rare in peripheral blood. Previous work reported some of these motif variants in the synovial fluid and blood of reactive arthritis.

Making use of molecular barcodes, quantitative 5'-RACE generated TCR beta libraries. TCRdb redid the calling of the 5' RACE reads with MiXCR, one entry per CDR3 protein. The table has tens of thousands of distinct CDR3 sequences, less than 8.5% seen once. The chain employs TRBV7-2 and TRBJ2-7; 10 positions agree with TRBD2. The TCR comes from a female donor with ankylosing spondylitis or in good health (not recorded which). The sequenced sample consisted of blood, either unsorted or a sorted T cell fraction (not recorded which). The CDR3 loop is CASSFLSGGRGEQYF. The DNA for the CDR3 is TGTGCCAGCAGCTTCCTTAGCGGGGGGCGGGGCGAGCAGTACTTC. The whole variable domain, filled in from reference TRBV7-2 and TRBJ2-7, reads GAGVSQSPSNKVTEKGKDVELRCDPISGHTALYWYRQSLGQGLEFLIYFQGNSAPDKSGLPSDRFSAERTGGSVSTLTIQRTQQEDSAVYLCASSFLSGGRGEQYFGPGTRLTVT.